Listed below are T cell receptor beta chains from one sample, sequenced in a study of blood T cells in healthy people across ages. TCRdb re-analysed the 5' RACE reads in MiXCR, keeping a single row per CDR3 protein. This table holds 1,300,000 or so distinct CDR3 sequences, roughly 59% found once. Sequenced material: blood. The receptor set was obtained from a man between 18 and 29 years old in good health. CDR3s include the opening cysteine and the closing phenylalanine or tryptophan. Each record gives: clone size, D gene, V gene, J gene, CDR3 DNA, CDR3 protein. A D gene is named only where the DNA matches it firmly. Size values are once, few and many counts, or a class for expanded clones, and some rows have none.

abundance: .; d_gene: .; v_gene: TRBV7-9; j_gene: TRBJ2-5; CDR3nt: TGTGCCAGCAGCTTAGTTGGGACCGCGGCGGAGCAGTACTTC; CDR3aa: CASSLVGTAAEQYF
abundance: .; d_gene: TRBD1; v_gene: TRBV11-2; j_gene: TRBJ2-7; CDR3nt: TGTGCCAGCAGCTCCGTGACAGGGCCCCGTCACGAGCAGTACTTC; CDR3aa: CASSSVTGPRHEQYF
abundance: few; d_gene: TRBD2; v_gene: TRBV12-3/TRBV12-4; j_gene: TRBJ2-3; CDR3nt: TGTGCCAGCACCGCAAGCGGGGGGGTCACAGATACGCAGTATTTT; CDR3aa: CASTASGGVTDTQYF
abundance: .; d_gene: .; v_gene: TRBV7-2; j_gene: TRBJ2-3; CDR3nt: TGTGCCAGCAGCTTAGCATGGTTAGAGGCAGATACGCAGTATTTT; CDR3aa: CASSLAWLEADTQYF
abundance: .; d_gene: TRBD1; v_gene: TRBV29-1; j_gene: TRBJ1-4; CDR3nt: TGCAGCGCTGGGACAGGGGCCTTGTACTCTAATGAAAAACTGTTTTTT; CDR3aa: CSAGTGALYSNEKLFF
abundance: .; d_gene: .; v_gene: TRBV5-6; j_gene: TRBJ1-6; CDR3nt: TGTGCCAGCTTCGGGACGGCCGATAATTCACCCCTCCACTTT; CDR3aa: CASFGTADNSPLHF
abundance: .; d_gene: TRBD2; v_gene: TRBV12-3/TRBV12-4; j_gene: TRBJ2-2; CDR3nt: TGTGCCAGCAGCCTTTCGAGCGGGAGGGGTACCGGGGAGCTGTTTTTT; CDR3aa: CASSLSSGRGTGELFF
abundance: .; d_gene: TRBD1; v_gene: TRBV6-1; j_gene: TRBJ1-1; CDR3nt: TGTGCCAGCAGTGATCGGACAGGGCGCATCGAGAACACTGAAGCTTTCTTT; CDR3aa: CASSDRTGRIENTEAFF
abundance: .; d_gene: .; v_gene: TRBV21-1; j_gene: TRBJ2-3; CDR3nt: TGTGCCAGCACTAAGCGTGGGGCTAGCACAGATACGCAGTATTTT; CDR3aa: CASTKRGASTDTQYF
abundance: few; d_gene: TRBD2; v_gene: TRBV6-2/TRBV6-3; j_gene: TRBJ2-1; CDR3nt: TGTGCCAGCAGTGACGGACTAGCGGGGCTGCGGAATGAGCAGTTCTTC; CDR3aa: CASSDGLAGLRNEQFF